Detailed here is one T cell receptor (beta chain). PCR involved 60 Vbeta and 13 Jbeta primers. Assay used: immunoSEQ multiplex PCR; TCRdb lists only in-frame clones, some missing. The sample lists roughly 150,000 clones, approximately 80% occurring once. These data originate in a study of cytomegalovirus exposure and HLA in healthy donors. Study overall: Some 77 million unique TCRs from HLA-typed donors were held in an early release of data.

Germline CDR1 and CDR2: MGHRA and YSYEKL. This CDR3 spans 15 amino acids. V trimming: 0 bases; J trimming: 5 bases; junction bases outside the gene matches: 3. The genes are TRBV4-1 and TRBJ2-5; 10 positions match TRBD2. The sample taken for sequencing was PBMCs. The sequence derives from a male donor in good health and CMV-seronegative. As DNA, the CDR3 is TGCGCCAGCAGCCAAGATGGGACTAGCGTGGAGACCCAGTACTTC. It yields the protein CASSQDGTSVETQYF.